Shown below are 19 T cell receptor beta chains from a single sample sequenced in a study of T-cell reconstitution after alpha-beta-depleted transplantation in children. For TCRbeta, the library was prepared with unique molecular identifiers. TCRdb passed the PCR reads through MiXCR, listing each CDR3 protein once. Counted here are about a million distinct CDR3 sequences, about 31% occurring once; the ten biggest clones make up 28%. The material was PBMCs, mostly from graft donor cells, obtained 360 days after TCRalphabeta/CD19-depleted stem cell transplant. These receptors all stem from a boy in the first two years of life who had a stem cell transplant for SCID, so the T cells may come from the graft donor.

The genes are TRBV28 and TRBJ2-3; 8 positions match TRBD1. From germline, CDR1 is MDHEN and CDR2 SYDVKM. V lost 6 bases to trimming and J lost 5 bases; unmatched junction nucleotides: 7. The CDR3 totals 14 residues. The CDR3 sequence is CASRFGQGLDTQYF. In nucleotides, the CDR3 is TGTGCCAGCAGATTCGGACAGGGACTAGATACGCAGTATTTT.

Comment on this clonotype: At one boundary the junction diverges from the germline segment, which might be a read error. This rearrangement joins TRBV28 to TRBJ2-3; perhaps D is TRBD1 or TRBD2 (6 bases each). CDR1 is MDHEN, CDR2 SYDVKM, per germline. This CDR3 is built from 16 residues. CDR3 sequence reads: CASSFGPGASTYTQYF. DNA of the CDR3: TGTGCCAGCAGTTTTGGGCCGGGGGCTAGCACATATACGCAGTATTTT.

Only a few counts were recorded for this clonotype. The CDR3 loop is CSARDRGGAAYEQYF. The CDR3 DNA reads as TGCAGTGCTAGAGATCGGGGCGGGGCCGCCTACGAGCAGTACTTC. The rearrangement uses TRBV20-1 and TRBJ2-7; possibly TRBD2 for D (6 bases). The CDR3 spans 15 residues. The V end lost 0 bases, the J end lost 2 bases, and 14 bases lay between the germline ends. In germline, CDR1 is DFQATT, CDR2 SNEGSKA (reference sequence).

This clonotype has more than one count but fewer than ten. J is TRBJ2-1 and V is TRBV29-1; TRBD1 matches 9 bases. The germline V gene has CDR1 SQVTM and CDR2 ANQGSEA. V shed 7 bases, J shed 3 bases, and the junction held 4 bases outside the gene matches. The CDR3 spans 13 residues. CDR3 sequence reads: CSEGTGFYNEQFF. The DNA for the CDR3 is TGCAGCGAGGGGACAGGGTTCTACAATGAGCAGTTCTTC.

This clonotype occurred a few times. CDR3 protein: CASSHPGALNTGELFF. In DNA form, the CDR3 reads TGTGCCAGCAGTCACCCAGGGGCGTTGAACACCGGGGAGCTGTTTTTT. The chain employs TRBV12-3 or TRBV12-4 and TRBJ2-2; D perhaps matches TRBD1 (6 bases). Trimming pared 5 bases from V and 1 base from J, leaving 14 bases between. The CDR3 is 16 residues long.

This clonotype was counted ten times or more. For the CDR3, the DNA is TGCAGTGCTAGAGGGACAGCATACGAGCAGTACTTC. Its translation is CSARGTAYEQYF. V usage is TRBV20-1 and J usage is TRBJ2-7; D is perhaps TRBD1 (6 bases). There are 12 residues in the CDR3. Germline lookup yields CDR1 DFQATT and CDR2 SNEGSKA (reference sequence). Trimming took off 1 base at V and 4 bases at J, with 8 bases between the two ends.

This chain links TRBV7-9 with TRBJ1-1; no definite D call. The ends were cut back, 4 bases at V and 3 bases at J, with 12 bases in the middle. CDR1 and CDR2 (germline): SEHNR, FQNEAQ (reference sequence). This CDR3 is built from 14 residues. The CDR3 region has the DNA TGTGCCAGCAGCTCGCATCCGACGGACACTGAAGCTTTCTTT. Amino acid sequence: CASSSHPTDTEAFF. The full variable domain, its missing parts supplied by reference TRBV7-9 and TRBJ1-1, is DTGVSQNPRHKITKRGQNVTFRCDPISEHNRLYWYRQTLGQGPEFLTYFQNEAQLEKSRLLSDRFSAERPKGSFSTLEIQRTEQGDSAMYLCASSSHPTDTEAFFGQGTRLTVV.

V and J are TRBV2 and TRBJ2-5, with TRBD2 as a possible D gene (6 bases). V was clipped by 6 bases and J by 2 bases, with 13 bases between them. This CDR3 is built from 14 residues. Germline CDR1 reads SNHLY; CDR2 reads FYNNEI. The CDR3, as DNA: TGTGCCAGCAGGCGGGCTAGCGTGCAAGAGACCCAGTACTTC. This translates into CASRRASVQETQYF.

The genes are TRBV29-1 and TRBJ2-1; the match to TRBD2 covers 8 bases. The ends lost 4 bases at V and 5 bases at J; junction bases unmatched: 19. The CDR3 contains 18 residues. Per germline, CDR1 SQVTM and CDR2 ANQGSEA. CDR3 in amino acids: CSVGPYNWRGAGDNEQFF. In nucleotides, the CDR3 is TGCAGCGTTGGGCCCTACAATTGGCGGGGGGCGGGAGACAATGAGCAGTTCTTC.

The V and J genes are TRBV12-3 or TRBV12-4 and TRBJ1-5, with a weak D call TRBD1 (6 bases). CDR3 length: 16 amino acids. V was shortened by 6 bases and J by 2 bases, with 17 bases between the two germline ends. CDR3 in DNA: TGTGCCAGCAGCAAGGGACACATCTATGGCAATCAGCCCCAGCATTTT. It translates to CASSKGHIYGNQPQHF.

This clonotype was counted a few times. The chain couples TRBV6-5 to TRBJ1-2; possibly TRBD1 for D (5 bases). V was clipped by 2 bases and J by 3 bases, with 7 bases between them. Per germline, CDR1 MNHEY and CDR2 SVGAGI. The CDR3 consists of 13 residues. CDR3 DNA: TGTGCCAGCAGTTACGAAGGGGACTATGGCTACACCTTC. Protein sequence: CASSYEGDYGYTF.

This clonotype has only a few counts. The chain combines TRBV7-7 with TRBJ2-1; D perhaps matches TRBD2 (6 bases). CDR3 size: 18 residues. Per the germline V gene, CDR1 is SSHAT and CDR2 is FNYEAQ (reference sequence). V lost 1 base, J lost 4 bases, and 20 bases lay in between. The CDR3 DNA sequence: TGTGCCAGCAGCTTAGGTGGGACTTTTCCCCCTCCTTACAATGAGCAGTTCTTC. Translating gives CASSLGGTFPPPYNEQFF.

This clonotype was seen a handful of times. The CDR3 sequence: CSARDVVHQETQYF. The CDR3 DNA sequence: TGCAGTGCTAGAGATGTCGTCCACCAAGAGACCCAGTACTTC. V is TRBV20-1 and J is TRBJ2-5; D is unclear. This CDR3 spans 14 amino acids. Germline loops: CDR1 DFQATT, CDR2 SNEGSKA (reference sequence). V was cut by 0 bases and J by 0 bases, with 8 bases left in between.

This clonotype was recorded a few times. This chain joins TRBV20-1 and TRBJ1-1; maybe TRBD1 (6 bases). CDR1 and CDR2 from the germline V gene are DFQATT and SNEGSKA (reference sequence). Trimming took 0 bases from V and 3 from J, leaving 14 bases between them. CDR3 size: 15 residues. The CDR3 loop reads CSARDSRGIHTEAFF. The DNA for the CDR3 is TGCAGTGCTAGAGATTCGAGGGGGATACACACTGAAGCTTTCTTT.

The chain carries TRBV12-3 or TRBV12-4 and TRBJ2-7; D may be TRBD2 (5 bases). The V end was cut by 4 bases, the J end by 4 bases, with 17 bases between. The CDR3 loop spans 15 amino acids. In DNA form, the CDR3 reads TGTGCCAGCAGTTCCCGGGATAAGGCCAAGTACGAGCAGTACTTC. The encoded protein is CASSSRDKAKYEQYF.

The rearrangement links TRBV7-2 to TRBJ1-5; D is unclear. Germline V lookup: CDR1 SGHTA, CDR2 FQGNSA. The CDR3 consists of 14 residues. Trimming left V 1 base short and J 7 bases short, with 11 bases between. CDR3 coding DNA: TGTGCCAGCAGCTTAGATGGGTCCTCCCAGCCCCAGCATTTT. This sequence encodes CASSLDGSSQPQHF. The variable domain in full, completed from reference TRBV7-2 and TRBJ1-5, reads GAGVSQSPSNKVTEKGKDVELRCDPISGHTALYWYRQSLGQGLEFLIYFQGNSAPDKSGLPSDRFSAERTGGSVSTLTIQRTQQEDSAVYLCASSLDGSSQPQHFGDGTRLSIL.

The gene calls are TRBV15 and TRBJ2-1; 9 bases map to TRBD2. The CDR3 is made up of 18 amino acids. J lost 3 bases, V lost 2 bases, and 11 bases had no gene match. Germline assignment: CDR1 LNHNV and CDR2 YYDKDF (reference sequence). The CDR3 DNA reads as TGTGCCACCAGCAGAAACCCCGGCGGGGGGGGCGGCTACAATGAGCAGTTCTTC. This encodes CATSRNPGGGGGYNEQFF. Variable domain in full (rest from reference TRBV15 and TRBJ2-1): DAMVIQNPRYQVTQFGKPVTLSCSQTLNHNVMYWYQQKSSQAPKLLFHYYDKDFNNEADTPDNFQSRRPNTSFCFLDIRSPGLGDTAMYLCATSRNPGGGGGYNEQFFGPGTRLTVL.

The rearrangement links TRBV4-2 to TRBJ1-1; 9 nucleotides line up with TRBD1. Germline CDR1 and CDR2: LGHNA and YNFKEQ. The CDR3 has 15 amino acids. The J segment lost 3 bases and the V segment lost 1 base, leaving 3 bases of the junction unmatched. The CDR3 reads CASSQGDRAHTEAFF. CDR3 nucleotide sequence: TGTGCCAGCAGCCAAGGGGACAGGGCCCACACTGAAGCTTTCTTT.

As DNA, the CDR3 is TGTGCCAGCAGTCCACAGGGTTTATGGGAAAAACTGTTTTTT. This encodes CASSPQGLWEKLFF. V and J are TRBV12-3 or TRBV12-4 and TRBJ1-4, with D possibly TRBD1 on 6 matching bases. V was cut by 5 bases and J by 8 bases, with 15 bases left in between. The CDR3 is 14 residues long.